A single T cell receptor (beta chain) is shown here with its context. This sample was included in a study of blood T cell repertoires in COVID-19. Study-wide context: Sites in the United States, Italy and Spain provided acute and convalescent COVID-19 samples. T cells, B-cell-depleted T cells, or PBMCs provided the cDNA or gDNA that served as material.

Trimming removed 5 bases from V and 0 bases from J, with 13 bases in between. Germline lookup yields CDR1 SSHAT and CDR2 FNYEAQ (reference sequence). The CDR3 contains 15 residues. Per the authors' pipeline: Reference gene primers were amplified, and this amplification served to estimate nucleated cell counts. TCRdb keeps only in-frame clones here, not all; method: immunoSEQ multiplex PCR. V and J calls and clone size come straight from that table; D and trimming were deduced from the DNA. The sample yields 150,000 or so clones, about nine tenths seen once. The receptor was isolated from a man in his 60s with active or convalescent COVID-19. J is TRBJ1-2 and V is TRBV7-7; D gene unclear. Sequencing was carried out using peripheral blood. CDR3 protein: CASSPIDKSNYGYTF. In nucleotides, the CDR3 is TGTGCCAGCAGCCCGATTGACAAATCTAACTATGGCTACACCTTC.